Below, 8 T cell receptor beta chains from the same sample are listed, as sequenced in a study of CD8+ T cells in alopecia areata. Described treatment: oral pan-JAK inhibitor, 5-10 mg twice daily. Following RNA extraction, reverse transcription yielded cDNA that acted as the sequencing template. Data came from immunoSEQ multiplex PCR; TCRdb stores just in-frame clones and leaves some out. The sample includes tens of thousands of clones, less than 70% seen only once; the top ten take about a fifth. The material sequenced was CD8+ T cells sorted from blood, taken at week 4, from a patient treated with tofacitinib. The source of these receptors is a human donor with alopecia areata.

This clone was seen a handful of times. The gene calls are TRBV30 and TRBJ2-7, with TRBD2 identical over 12 bases. Germline CDR1 and CDR2: GTSNPN and SVGIG (reference sequence). The CDR3 is 14 residues long. V lost 5 bases to trimming and J lost 3 bases; unmatched junction nucleotides: 5. CDR3 residues: CAWRTSGEVYEQYF. The CDR3 nucleotides read TGTGCCTGGCGGACTAGCGGGGAGGTCTACGAGCAGTACTTC.

The chain joins TRBV25-1 to TRBJ2-1, with D perhaps TRBD2 (6 bases). This CDR3 is built from 13 residues. The germline V gene has CDR1 MGHDK and CDR2 SYGVNS. Trimming took off 0 bases at V and 9 bases at J, with 9 bases between the two ends. The CDR3 is CASSEYVGGEQFF. For the CDR3, the DNA is TGTGCCAGCAGTGAATATGTGGGGGGTGAGCAGTTCTTC.

This clone was found a few times. The chain couples TRBV19 to TRBJ2-2; 8 positions agree with TRBD2. V dropped 5 bases and J dropped 8; count of bases not matched to a gene: 7. Germline V gene data show CDR1 as LNHDA and CDR2 as SQIVND (reference sequence). CDR3 size: 14 residues. The chain's CDR3 is CASSPRVAGGELFF. The CDR3 DNA sequence: TGTGCCAGTAGTCCCCGGGTAGCGGGGGGGGAGCTGTTTTTT.

V is TRBV13 and J is TRBJ1-5; D might be TRBD1 (5 bases). The germline V gene has CDR1 PRHDT and CDR2 FYEKMQ (reference sequence). The CDR3 contains 14 residues. V was cut by 4 bases and J by 6 bases, with 13 bases left in between. CDR3 sequence (DNA): TGTGCCAGCAGCTCGCGGGGGATTGGTCAGCCCCAGCATTTT. Translation gives CASSSRGIGQPQHF.

The rearrangement joins TRBV7-6 to TRBJ2-1, with unresolved D. V was shortened by 2 bases and J by 1 base, with 9 bases between the two germline ends. Germline V gene data show CDR1 as SGHVS and CDR2 as FNYEAQ. The CDR3 has 15 amino acids. CDR3 nucleotides: TGTGCCAGCAGCTTAAACTTGGGATCCTACAATGAGCAGTTCTTC. Translated: CASSLNLGSYNEQFF.

The rearrangement uses TRBV29-1 and TRBJ2-5; a possible D gene is TRBD2 (6 bases). The CDR3 length is 15 residues. V lost 5 bases, J lost 5 bases, and 21 bases lay in between. Germline assignment: CDR1 SQVTM and CDR2 ANQGSEA. CDR3 residues: CSVPPQVLEGETQYF. CDR3 nucleotides: TGCAGCGTTCCCCCCCAGGTCCTGGAGGGGGAGACCCAGTACTTC.

This clone was recorded a few times. The chain links TRBV29-1 to TRBJ2-5; tentatively, D is TRBD1 (6 bases). The CDR3 totals 14 residues. CDR1 is SQVTM and CDR2 is ANQGSEA in the germline V gene. The germline V and J ends were trimmed by 0 bases and 4 bases, with 12 bases remaining between them. CDR3 residues: CSVEDRGLGETQYF. The CDR3 region has the DNA TGCAGCGTTGAAGACAGGGGTTTAGGAGAGACCCAGTACTTC.

This clone has a handful of counts. The chain combines TRBV11-2 with TRBJ2-1; TRBD2 matches 9 bases. The trim removed 5 bases at V and 0 bases at J, leaving 11 bases unmatched. This CDR3 region has 18 residues. Germline CDR1 and CDR2: SGHAT and FQNNGV. CDR3 region: CASSPGTSLRSSYNEQFF. As DNA, the CDR3 is TGTGCCAGCAGCCCCGGGACTAGCCTGAGGAGCTCCTACAATGAGCAGTTCTTC. The complete variable domain, with remaining parts taken from reference TRBV11-2 and TRBJ2-1, reads EAGVAQSPRYKIIEKRQSVAFWCNPISGHATLYWYQQILGQGPKLLIQFQNNGVVDDSQLPKDRFSAERLKGVDSTLKIQPAKLEDSAVYLCASSPGTSLRSSYNEQFFGPGTRLTVL.